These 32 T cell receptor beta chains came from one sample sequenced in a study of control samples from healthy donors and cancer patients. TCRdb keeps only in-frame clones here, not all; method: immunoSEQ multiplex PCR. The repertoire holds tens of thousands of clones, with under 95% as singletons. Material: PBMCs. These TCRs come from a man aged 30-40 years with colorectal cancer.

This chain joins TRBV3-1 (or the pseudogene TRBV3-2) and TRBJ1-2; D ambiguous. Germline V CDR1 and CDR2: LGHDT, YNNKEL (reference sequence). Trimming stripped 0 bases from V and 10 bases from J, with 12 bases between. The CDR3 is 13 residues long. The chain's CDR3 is CASSQDMAGVYTF. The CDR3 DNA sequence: TGTGCCAGCAGCCAAGACATGGCCGGGGTCTACACCTTC.

CDR3 region: CASSYSTLGLEETQYF. CDR3 coding DNA: TGTGCCAGCAGTTACTCCACTCTCGGGCTGGAAGAGACCCAGTACTTC. The V gene is TRBV6-5, the J gene TRBJ2-5; unclear D gene. V was cut by 0 bases and J by 3 bases, with 14 bases left in between. CDR1 is MNHEY, CDR2 SVGAGI, per germline. The CDR3 extends over 16 amino acids.

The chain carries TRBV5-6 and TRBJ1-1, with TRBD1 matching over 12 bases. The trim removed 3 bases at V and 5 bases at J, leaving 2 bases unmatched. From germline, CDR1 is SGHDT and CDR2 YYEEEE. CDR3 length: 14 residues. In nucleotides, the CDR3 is TGTGCCAGCAGCTGGGGACAGGGGGCAACTGAAGCTTTCTTT. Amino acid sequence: CASSWGQGATEAFF.

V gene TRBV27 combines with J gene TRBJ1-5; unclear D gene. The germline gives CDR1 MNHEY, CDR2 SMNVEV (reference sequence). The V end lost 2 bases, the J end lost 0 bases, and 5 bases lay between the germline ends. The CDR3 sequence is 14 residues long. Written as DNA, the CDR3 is TGTGCCAGCAGTTTAGGATATAGCAATCAGCCCCAGCATTTT. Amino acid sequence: CASSLGYSNQPQHF.

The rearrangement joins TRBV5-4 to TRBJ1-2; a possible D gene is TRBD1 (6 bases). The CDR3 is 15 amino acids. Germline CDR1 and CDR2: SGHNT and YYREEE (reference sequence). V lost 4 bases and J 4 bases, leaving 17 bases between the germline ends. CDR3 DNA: TGTGCCAGCAGCCCCGGGCCCTTAGGGGGCTATGGCTACACCTTC. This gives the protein CASSPGPLGGYGYTF. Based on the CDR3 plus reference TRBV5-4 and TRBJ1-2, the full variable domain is ETGVTQSPTHLIKTRGQQVTLRCSSQSGHNTVSWYQQALGQGPQFIFQYYREEENGRGNFPPRFSGLQFPNYSSELNVNALELDDSALYLCASSPGPLGGYGYTFGSGTRLTVV.

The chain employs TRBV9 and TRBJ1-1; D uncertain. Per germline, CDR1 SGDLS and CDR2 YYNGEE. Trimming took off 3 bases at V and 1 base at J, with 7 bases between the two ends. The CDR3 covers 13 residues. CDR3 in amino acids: CASSAAGNTEAFF. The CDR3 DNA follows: TGTGCCAGCAGCGCCGCAGGGAACACTGAAGCTTTCTTT. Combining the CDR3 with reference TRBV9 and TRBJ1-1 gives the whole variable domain DSGVTQTPKHLITATGQRVTLRCSPRSGDLSVYWYQQSLDQGLQFLIQYYNGEERAKGNILERFSAQQFPDLHSELNLSSLELGDSALYFCASSAAGNTEAFFGQGTRLTVV.

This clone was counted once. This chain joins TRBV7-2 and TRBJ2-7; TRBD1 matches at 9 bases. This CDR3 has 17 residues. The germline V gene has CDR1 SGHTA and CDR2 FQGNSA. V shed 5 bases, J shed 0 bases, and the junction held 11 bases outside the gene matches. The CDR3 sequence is CASSTTLWGQGSYEQYF. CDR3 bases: TGTGCCAGCAGCACGACCCTGTGGGGACAGGGCTCCTACGAGCAGTACTTC.

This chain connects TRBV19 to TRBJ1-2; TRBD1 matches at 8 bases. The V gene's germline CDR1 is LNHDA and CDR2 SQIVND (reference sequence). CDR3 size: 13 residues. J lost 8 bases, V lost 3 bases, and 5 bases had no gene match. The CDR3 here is CASSILTGEGYTF. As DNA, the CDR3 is TGTGCCAGTAGTATCCTGACAGGGGAGGGCTACACCTTC.

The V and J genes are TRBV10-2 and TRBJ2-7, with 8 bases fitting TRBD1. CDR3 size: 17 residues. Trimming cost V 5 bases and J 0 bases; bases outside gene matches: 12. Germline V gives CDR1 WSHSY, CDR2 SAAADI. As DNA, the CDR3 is TGCGCCAGCAGTTCTCCCCTTGACAGGGGTTACTCCTACGAGCAGTACTTC. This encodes CASSSPLDRGYSYEQYF.

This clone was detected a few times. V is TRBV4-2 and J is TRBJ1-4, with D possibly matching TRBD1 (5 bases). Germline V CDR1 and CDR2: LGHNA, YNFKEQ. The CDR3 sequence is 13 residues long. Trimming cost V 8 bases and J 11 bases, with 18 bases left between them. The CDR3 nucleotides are TGTGCCAGCTCCCCGGGGCAGGGTGGGAAACTGTTTTTT. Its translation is CASSPGQGGKLFF.

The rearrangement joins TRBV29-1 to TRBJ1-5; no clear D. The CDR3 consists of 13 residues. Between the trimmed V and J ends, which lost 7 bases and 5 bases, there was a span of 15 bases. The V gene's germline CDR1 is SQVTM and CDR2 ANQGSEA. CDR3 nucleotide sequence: TGCAGCGCTCGGCCCTCAGACGATCAGCCCCAGCATTTT. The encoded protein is CSARPSDDQPQHF. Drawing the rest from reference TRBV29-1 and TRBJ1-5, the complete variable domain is SAVISQKPSRDICQRGTSLTIQCQVDSQVTMMFWYRQQPGQSLTLIATANQGSEATYESGFVIDKFPISRPNLTFSTLTVSNMSPEDSSIYLCSARPSDDQPQHFGDGTRLSIL.

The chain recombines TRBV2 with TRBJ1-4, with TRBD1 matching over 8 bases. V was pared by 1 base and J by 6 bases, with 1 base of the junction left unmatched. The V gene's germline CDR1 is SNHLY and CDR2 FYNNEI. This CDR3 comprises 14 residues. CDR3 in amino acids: CASSEGTGYEKLFF. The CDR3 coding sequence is TGTGCCAGCAGTGAAGGGACAGGGTATGAAAAACTGTTTTTT.

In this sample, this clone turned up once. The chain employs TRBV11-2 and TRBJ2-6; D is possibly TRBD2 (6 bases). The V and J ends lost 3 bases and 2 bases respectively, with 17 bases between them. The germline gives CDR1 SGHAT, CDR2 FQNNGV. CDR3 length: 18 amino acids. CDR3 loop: CASSFPTGENTGANVLTF. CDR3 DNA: TGTGCCAGCAGCTTCCCTACGGGGGAAAACACTGGGGCCAACGTCCTGACTTTC.

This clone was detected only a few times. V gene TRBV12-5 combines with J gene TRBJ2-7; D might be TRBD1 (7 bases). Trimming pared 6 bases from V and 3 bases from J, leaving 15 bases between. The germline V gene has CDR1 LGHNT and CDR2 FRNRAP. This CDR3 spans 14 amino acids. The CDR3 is CASGPRGAVYEQYF. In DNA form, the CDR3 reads TGTGCTAGTGGACCCAGGGGGGCTGTCTACGAGCAGTACTTC.

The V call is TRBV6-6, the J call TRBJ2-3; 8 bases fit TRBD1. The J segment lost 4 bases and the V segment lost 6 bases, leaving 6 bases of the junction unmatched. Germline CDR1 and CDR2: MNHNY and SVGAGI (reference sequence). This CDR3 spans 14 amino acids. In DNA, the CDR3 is TGTGCCAGCAGGTATGGACAGGGAGCAGATACGCAGTATTTT. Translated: CASRYGQGADTQYF.

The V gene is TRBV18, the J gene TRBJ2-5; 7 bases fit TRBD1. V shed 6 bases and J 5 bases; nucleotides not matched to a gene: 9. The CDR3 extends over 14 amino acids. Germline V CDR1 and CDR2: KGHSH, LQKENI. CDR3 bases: TGTGCCAGCTCCAATCACAGGGGATCGGAGACCCAGTACTTC. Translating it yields CASSNHRGSETQYF.

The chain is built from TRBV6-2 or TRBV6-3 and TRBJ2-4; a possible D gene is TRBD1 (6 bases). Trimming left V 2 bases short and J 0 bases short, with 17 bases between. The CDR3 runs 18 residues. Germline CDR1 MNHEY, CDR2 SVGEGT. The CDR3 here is CASSYQGQKSKAKNIQYF. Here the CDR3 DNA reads TGTGCCAGCAGTTACCAGGGGCAAAAATCAAAAGCCAAAAACATTCAGTACTTC.

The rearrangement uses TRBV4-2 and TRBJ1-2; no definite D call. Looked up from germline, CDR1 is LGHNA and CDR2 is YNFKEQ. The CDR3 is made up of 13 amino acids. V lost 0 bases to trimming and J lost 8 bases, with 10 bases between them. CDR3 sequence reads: CASSQDLKVGYTF. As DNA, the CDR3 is TGTGCCAGCAGCCAAGATTTAAAGGTGGGCTACACCTTC.

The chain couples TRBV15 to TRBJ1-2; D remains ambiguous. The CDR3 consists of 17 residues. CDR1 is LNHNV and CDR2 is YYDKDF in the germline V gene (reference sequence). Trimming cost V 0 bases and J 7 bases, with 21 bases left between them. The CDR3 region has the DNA TGTGCCACCAGCAGAGATCGAAACGCAGGCATCGTGTTTGGCTACACCTTC. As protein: CATSRDRNAGIVFGYTF.

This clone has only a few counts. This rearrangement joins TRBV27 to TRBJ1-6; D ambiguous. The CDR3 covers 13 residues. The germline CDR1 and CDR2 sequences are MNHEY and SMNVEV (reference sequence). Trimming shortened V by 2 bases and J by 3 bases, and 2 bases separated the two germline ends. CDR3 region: CASSLDYNSPLHF. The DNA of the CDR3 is TGTGCCAGCAGTTTAGACTATAATTCACCCCTCCACTTT.

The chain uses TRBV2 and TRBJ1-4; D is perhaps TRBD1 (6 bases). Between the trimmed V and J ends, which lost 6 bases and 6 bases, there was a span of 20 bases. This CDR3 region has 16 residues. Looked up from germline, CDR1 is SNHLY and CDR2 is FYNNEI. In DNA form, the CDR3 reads TGTGCCAGCAGCCCGGAGATGGGGGCGCTTGATGAAAAACTGTTTTTT. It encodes CASSPEMGALDEKLFF.

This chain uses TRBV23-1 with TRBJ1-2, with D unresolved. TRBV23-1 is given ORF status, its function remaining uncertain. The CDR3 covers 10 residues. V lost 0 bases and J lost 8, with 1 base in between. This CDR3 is CASSQSGYTF. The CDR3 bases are TGCGCCAGCAGTCAATCGGGCTACACCTTC.

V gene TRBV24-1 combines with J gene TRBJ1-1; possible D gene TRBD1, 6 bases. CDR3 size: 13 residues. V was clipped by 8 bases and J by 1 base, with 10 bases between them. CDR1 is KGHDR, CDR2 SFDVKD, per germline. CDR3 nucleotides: TGTGCCACCAATCGGGACAAGAACACTGAAGCTTTCTTT. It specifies CATNRDKNTEAFF.

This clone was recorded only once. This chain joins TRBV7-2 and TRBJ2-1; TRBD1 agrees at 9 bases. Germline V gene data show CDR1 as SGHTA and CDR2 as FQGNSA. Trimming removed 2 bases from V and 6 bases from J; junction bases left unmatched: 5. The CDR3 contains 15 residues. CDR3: CASSLRDRAFNEQFF. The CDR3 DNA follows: TGTGCCAGCAGCTTAAGGGACAGGGCCTTCAATGAGCAGTTCTTC.

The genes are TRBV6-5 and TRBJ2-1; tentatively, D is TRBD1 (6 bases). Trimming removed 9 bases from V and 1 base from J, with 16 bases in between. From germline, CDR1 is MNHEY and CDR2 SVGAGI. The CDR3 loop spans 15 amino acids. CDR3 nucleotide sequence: TGTGCCAGTCCCGTGGGGCAGGGGTCCTACAATGAGCAGTTCTTC. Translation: CASPVGQGSYNEQFF.

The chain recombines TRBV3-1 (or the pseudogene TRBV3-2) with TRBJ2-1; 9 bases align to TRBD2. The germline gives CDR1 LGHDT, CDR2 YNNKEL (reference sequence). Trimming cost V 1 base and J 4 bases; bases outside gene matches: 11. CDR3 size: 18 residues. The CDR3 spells CASSQAPGRRGGYNEQFF. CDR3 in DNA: TGTGCCAGCAGCCAAGCCCCGGGAAGGCGGGGGGGTTACAATGAGCAGTTCTTC.

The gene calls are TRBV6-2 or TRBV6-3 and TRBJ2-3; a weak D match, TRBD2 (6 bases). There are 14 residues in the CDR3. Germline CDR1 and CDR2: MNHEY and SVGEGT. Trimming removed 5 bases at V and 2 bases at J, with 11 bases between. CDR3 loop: CASSGTRNTDTQYF. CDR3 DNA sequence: TGTGCCAGCAGTGGGACTCGAAACACAGATACGCAGTATTTT.

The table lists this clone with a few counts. CDR3 bases: TGCAGCGTTCCCCCCTTGGCGGGGAGCGAGACCCAGTACTTC. Protein product: CSVPPLAGSETQYF. The chain carries TRBV29-1 and TRBJ2-5; D might be TRBD2 (6 bases). This CDR3 region has 14 residues. The V end lost 5 bases, the J end lost 5 bases, and 18 bases lay between the germline ends. The germline CDR1 and CDR2 sequences are SQVTM and ANQGSEA.

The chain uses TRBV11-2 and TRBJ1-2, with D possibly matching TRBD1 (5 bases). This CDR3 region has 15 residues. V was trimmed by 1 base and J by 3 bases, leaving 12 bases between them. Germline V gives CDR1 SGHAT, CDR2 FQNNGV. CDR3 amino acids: CASSLGQLGDYGYTF. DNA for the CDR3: TGTGCCAGCAGCTTAGGACAGTTGGGAGACTATGGCTACACCTTC.

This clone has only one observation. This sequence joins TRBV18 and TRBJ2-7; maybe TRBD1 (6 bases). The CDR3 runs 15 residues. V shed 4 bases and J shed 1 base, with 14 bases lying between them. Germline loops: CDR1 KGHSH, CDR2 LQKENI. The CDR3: CASSRSPGESYEQYF. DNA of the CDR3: TGTGCCAGCTCACGTTCTCCAGGGGAGTCCTACGAGCAGTACTTC. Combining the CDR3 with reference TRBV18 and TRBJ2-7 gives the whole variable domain NAGVMQNPRHLVRRRGQEARLRCSPMKGHSHVYWYRQLPEEGLKFMVYLQKENIIDESGMPKERFSAEFPKEGPSILRIQQVVRGDSAAYFCASSRSPGESYEQYFGPGTRLTVT.

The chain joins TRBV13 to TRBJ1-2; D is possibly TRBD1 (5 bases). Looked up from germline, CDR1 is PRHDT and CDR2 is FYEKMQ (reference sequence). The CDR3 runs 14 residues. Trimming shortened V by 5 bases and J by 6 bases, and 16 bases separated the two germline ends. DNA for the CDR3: TGTGCCAGCAGCCTTCTGAGGGACTGGGATGGCTACACCTTC. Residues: CASSLLRDWDGYTF.

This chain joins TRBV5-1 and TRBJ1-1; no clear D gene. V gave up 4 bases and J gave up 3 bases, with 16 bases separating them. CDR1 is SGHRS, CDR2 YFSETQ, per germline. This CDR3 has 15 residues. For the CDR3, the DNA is TGCGCCAGCAGCCCTCAGAATCCTCGGGACACTGAAGCTTTCTTT. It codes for CASSPQNPRDTEAFF.